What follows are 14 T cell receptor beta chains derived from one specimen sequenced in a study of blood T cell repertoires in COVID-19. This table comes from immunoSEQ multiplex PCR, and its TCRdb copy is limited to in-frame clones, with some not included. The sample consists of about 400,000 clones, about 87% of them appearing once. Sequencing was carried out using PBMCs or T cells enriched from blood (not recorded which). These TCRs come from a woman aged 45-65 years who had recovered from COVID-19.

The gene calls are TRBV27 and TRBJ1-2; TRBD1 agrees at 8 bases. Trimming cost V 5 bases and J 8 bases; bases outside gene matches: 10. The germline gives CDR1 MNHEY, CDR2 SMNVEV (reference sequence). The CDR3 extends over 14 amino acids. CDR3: CASSMSPRGRGYTF. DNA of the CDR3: TGTGCCAGCAGTATGAGTCCCAGGGGGCGCGGCTACACCTTC.

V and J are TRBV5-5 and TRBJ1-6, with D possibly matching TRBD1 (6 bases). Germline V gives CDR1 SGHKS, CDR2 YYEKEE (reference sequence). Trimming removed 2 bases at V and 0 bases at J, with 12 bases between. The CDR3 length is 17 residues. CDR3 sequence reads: CASSFLGQSSYNSPLHF. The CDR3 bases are TGTGCCAGCAGCTTCCTTGGACAGAGCTCCTATAATTCACCCCTCCACTTT.

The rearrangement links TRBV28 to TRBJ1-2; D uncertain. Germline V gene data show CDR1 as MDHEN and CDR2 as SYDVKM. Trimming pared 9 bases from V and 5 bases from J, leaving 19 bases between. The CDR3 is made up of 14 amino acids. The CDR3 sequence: CASLFPGGLYGYTF. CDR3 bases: TGTGCCAGTCTATTTCCCGGAGGACTATATGGCTACACCTTC.

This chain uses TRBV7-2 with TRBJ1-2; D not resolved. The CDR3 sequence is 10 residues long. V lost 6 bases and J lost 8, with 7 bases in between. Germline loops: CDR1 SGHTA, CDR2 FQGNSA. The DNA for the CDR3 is TGTGCCAGCAGTTATATGGGCTACACCTTC. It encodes CASSYMGYTF.

The CDR3 DNA is TGCGCCAGCAGCCAAGATCACGCGACAGTGGCTAATGAAAAACTGTTTTTT. Encoded protein: CASSQDHATVANEKLFF. V and J are TRBV4-1 and TRBJ1-4; TRBD1 might be the D (5 bases). V dropped 0 bases and J dropped 3 bases, with 14 bases sitting between them. The CDR3 has 17 amino acids. The germline CDR1 and CDR2 sequences are MGHRA and YSYEKL.

The CDR3 region has the DNA TGCAGCGTTGAGACAGGGGAGGAGGGCAATCAGCCCCAGCATTTT. Encoded protein: CSVETGEEGNQPQHF. The V and J genes are TRBV29-1 and TRBJ1-5; 8 nucleotides match TRBD1. The germline gives CDR1 SQVTM, CDR2 ANQGSEA. The junction had 6 bases not matched to a gene; V was cut back by 3 bases and J by 2 bases. CDR3 length: 15 amino acids.

The CDR3: CASTPGTVNQPQHF. The CDR3 nucleotides are TGTGCCAGCACCCCCGGGACAGTCAATCAGCCCCAGCATTTT. V and J are TRBV6-5 and TRBJ1-5; 7 positions agree with TRBD1. CDR1 is MNHEY, CDR2 SVGAGI, per germline. The CDR3 is 14 residues long. V shed 7 bases and J 3 bases; nucleotides not matched to a gene: 6.

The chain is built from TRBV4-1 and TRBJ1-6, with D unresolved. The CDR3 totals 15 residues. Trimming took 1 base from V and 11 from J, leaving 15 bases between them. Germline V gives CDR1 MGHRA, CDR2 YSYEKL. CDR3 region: CASSQGVTGLTPLHF. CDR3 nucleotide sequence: TGCGCCAGCAGCCAAGGGGTTACGGGATTGACACCCCTCCACTTT.

CDR3 nucleotides: TGTGCCAGCAGTTACGGCCGGGGGACCAATCAGCCCCAGCATTTT. It encodes CASSYGRGTNQPQHF. The chain uses TRBV6-5 and TRBJ1-5, with a tentative D call TRBD1 (5 bases). Between the trimmed V and J ends, which lost 2 bases and 3 bases, there was a span of 11 bases. The CDR3 sequence is 15 residues long. Per the germline V gene, CDR1 is MNHEY and CDR2 is SVGAGI.

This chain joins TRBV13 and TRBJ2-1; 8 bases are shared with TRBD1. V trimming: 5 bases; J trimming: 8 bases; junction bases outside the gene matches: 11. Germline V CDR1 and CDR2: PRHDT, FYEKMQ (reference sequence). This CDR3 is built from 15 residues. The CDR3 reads CASSPSGTGFHEQFF. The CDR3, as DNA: TGTGCCAGCAGCCCATCCGGGACAGGATTTCATGAGCAGTTCTTC.

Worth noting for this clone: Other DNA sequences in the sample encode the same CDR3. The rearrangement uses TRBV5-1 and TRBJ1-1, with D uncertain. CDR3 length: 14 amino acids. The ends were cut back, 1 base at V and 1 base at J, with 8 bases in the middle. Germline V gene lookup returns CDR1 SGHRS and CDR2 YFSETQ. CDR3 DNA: TGCGCCAGCAGCTTGTACCCGGGGAACACTGAAGCTTTCTTT. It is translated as CASSLYPGNTEAFF.

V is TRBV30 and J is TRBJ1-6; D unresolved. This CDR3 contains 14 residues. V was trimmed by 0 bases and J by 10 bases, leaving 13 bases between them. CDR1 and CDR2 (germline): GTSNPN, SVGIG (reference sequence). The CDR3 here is CAWSVSVFMSPLHF. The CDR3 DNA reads TGTGCCTGGAGTGTATCGGTTTTTATGTCACCCCTCCACTTT.

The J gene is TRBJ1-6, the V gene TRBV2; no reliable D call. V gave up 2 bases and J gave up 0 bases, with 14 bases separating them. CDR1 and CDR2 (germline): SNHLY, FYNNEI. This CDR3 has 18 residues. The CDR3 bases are TGTGCCAGCAGTGAAATACAGAATTTAAGCTCCTATAATTCACCCCTCCACTTT. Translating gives CASSEIQNLSSYNSPLHF.

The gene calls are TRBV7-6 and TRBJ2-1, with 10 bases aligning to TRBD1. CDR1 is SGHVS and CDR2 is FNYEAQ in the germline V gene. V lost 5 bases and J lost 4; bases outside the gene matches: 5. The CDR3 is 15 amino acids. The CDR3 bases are TGTGCCAGCAGCCGGGGACAGGGGAGGTACAATGAGCAGTTCTTC. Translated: CASSRGQGRYNEQFF.